This T cell receptor beta chain is drawn from a study of blood T cell repertoires in COVID-19. This table comes from immunoSEQ multiplex PCR, and its TCRdb copy is limited to in-frame clones, with some not included. The sample consists of fewer than 200,000 clones, around 87% of them appearing once. With V trimmed by 5 bases and J by 4 bases, 9 bases remained unmatched. This CDR3 has 15 amino acids. CDR1 and CDR2 from the germline V gene are SGHVS and FNYEAQ. The sequenced sample consisted of peripheral blood. The chain combines TRBV7-6 with TRBJ2-7, with TRBD1 matching over 9 bases. This receptor was identified in a man aged 35 to 55 with active or convalescent COVID-19. CDR3 nucleotides: TGTGCCAGCAGCCTAAGGGGGACAGGGAATTACGAGCAGTACTTC. The encoded protein is CASSLRGTGNYEQYF.